Listed here are 32 T cell receptor beta chains from one sample, sequenced in a study of cytomegalovirus exposure and HLA in healthy donors. It was with 60 Vbeta and 13 Jbeta primers that the PCR ran. Data came from immunoSEQ multiplex PCR; TCRdb stores just in-frame clones and leaves some out. In the table there are some 160,000 clones, approximately 82% of which are singletons. Sequenced: PBMCs. These receptors originate from a male donor in good health and CMV-seropositive.

The chain combines TRBV19 with TRBJ1-2; no clear D gene. Looked up from germline, CDR1 is LNHDA and CDR2 is SQIVND (reference sequence). Trimming stripped 8 bases from V and 8 bases from J, with 15 bases between. The CDR3 contains 12 residues. The CDR3 region is CASWVPSGGYTF. DNA for the CDR3: TGTGCCAGTTGGGTCCCATCGGGGGGCTACACCTTC.

The chain uses TRBV4-1 and TRBJ2-2; the D is unclear. CDR1 and CDR2 from the germline V gene are MGHRA and YSYEKL. Deletions cut 0 bases from V and 1 base from J, with 6 bases between. The CDR3 runs 15 residues. The CDR3 bases are TGCGCCAGCAGCCAAGAAGACTTGAACACCGGGGAGCTGTTTTTT. It encodes CASSQEDLNTGELFF.

The chain links TRBV7-9 to TRBJ2-1, with TRBD1 as a possible D gene (6 bases). Germline values: CDR1 SEHNR, CDR2 FQNEAQ (reference sequence). Deletions cut 1 base from V and 4 bases from J, with 11 bases between. The CDR3 extends over 15 amino acids. The CDR3 nucleotides are TGTGCCAGCAGCTTAGGGACAGCCCTATACAATGAGCAGTTCTTC. Translating it yields CASSLGTALYNEQFF. Supplemented by reference TRBV7-9 and TRBJ2-1, the full variable domain reads DTGVSQNPRHKITKRGQNVTFRCDPISEHNRLYWYRQTLGQGPEFLTYFQNEAQLEKSRLLSDRFSAERPKGSFSTLEIQRTEQGDSAMYLCASSLGTALYNEQFFGPGTRLTVL.

The chain links TRBV19 to TRBJ2-5; D remains unclear. This CDR3 is built from 13 residues. Germline lookup yields CDR1 LNHDA and CDR2 SQIVND (reference sequence). The germline V and J ends were trimmed by 3 bases and 5 bases, with 10 bases remaining between them. The chain's CDR3 is CASSMVGRETQYF. CDR3 nucleotides: TGTGCCAGTAGTATGGTGGGCCGGGAGACCCAGTACTTC.

The chain is built from TRBV10-1 and TRBJ1-2; 7 nucleotides align to TRBD1. The CDR3 extends over 15 amino acids. Trimming took 7 bases from V and 5 from J; bases not matched to a gene: 13. Germline values: CDR1 WNHNN, CDR2 SYGVQD (reference sequence). The chain's CDR3 is CASTQIGTAPYGYTF. Written as DNA, the CDR3 is TGCGCCAGCACTCAGATCGGGACAGCTCCTTATGGCTACACCTTC.

The genes are TRBV4-1 and TRBJ1-5, with TRBD1 matching over 7 bases. Trimming cost V 0 bases and J 6 bases; bases outside gene matches: 5. The CDR3 runs 15 residues. The V gene's germline CDR1 is MGHRA and CDR2 YSYEKL. The CDR3 reads CASSQDPQGIQPQHF. The CDR3 DNA follows: TGCGCCAGCAGCCAAGATCCACAGGGGATTCAGCCCCAGCATTTT.

The chain recombines TRBV5-8 with TRBJ2-1, with D hard to call. The V gene lost 7 bases and the J gene lost 4 bases, with 15 bases spanning the gap. The CDR3 has 14 amino acids. The V gene's germline CDR1 is SGHTS and CDR2 YDEGEE. In DNA form, the CDR3 reads TGTGCCAGCTATCGTACTACCGAATACAATGAGCAGTTCTTC. Translation gives CASYRTTEYNEQFF.

This chain connects TRBV9 to TRBJ2-1; 9 nucleotides match TRBD2. The CDR3 loop spans 16 amino acids. Losses at the gene ends were 4 bases for V and 1 base for J; bases not matched to a gene: 6. Germline CDR1 reads SGDLS; CDR2 reads YYNGEE. The CDR3: CASSRVRGGSYNEQFF. The DNA of the CDR3 is TGTGCCAGCAGCAGAGTGCGGGGGGGTTCCTACAATGAGCAGTTCTTC.

The chain combines TRBV18 with TRBJ1-1; no clear D. V lost 2 bases, J lost 1 base, and 11 bases lay in between. This CDR3 spans 15 amino acids. CDR1 and CDR2 from the germline V gene are KGHSH and LQKENI. CDR3 amino acids: CASSPIPRGNTEAFF. The CDR3, as DNA: TGTGCCAGCTCACCAATACCCCGAGGGAACACTGAAGCTTTCTTT.

The rearrangement joins TRBV30 to TRBJ2-2, with D possibly TRBD2 on 6 matching bases. Per the germline V gene, CDR1 is GTSNPN and CDR2 is SVGIG (reference sequence). The CDR3 sequence is 14 residues long. With 4 bases removed from V and 5 bases from J, the gap between germline ends came to 14 bases. The CDR3 protein is CAWMAGRTTGELFF. The CDR3 bases are TGTGCCTGGATGGCAGGGAGGACGACCGGGGAGCTGTTTTTT.

This clone was seen more than once but under ten times. The CDR3 here is CASSQVGHFYRELFF. CDR3 DNA: TGCGCCAGCAGCCAAGTTGGTCACTTCTATCGGGAGCTGTTTTTT. The chain joins TRBV4-1 to TRBJ2-2; D is unresolved. Germline CDR1 and CDR2: MGHRA and YSYEKL. Trimming took 1 base from V and 9 from J, leaving 15 bases between them. This CDR3 comprises 15 residues.

The chain carries TRBV10-2 and TRBJ1-1; weak D call: TRBD1 (5 bases). Germline V gives CDR1 WSHSY, CDR2 SAAADI. Deletions cut 7 bases from V and 3 bases from J, with 15 bases between. The CDR3 contains 14 residues. CDR3 in DNA: TGCGCCAGCACCAAGACAGCCATAGACACTGAAGCTTTCTTT. Translation gives CASTKTAIDTEAFF.

This chain uses TRBV16 with TRBJ2-5; D not certain. The CDR3 is 16 residues long. Germline V gene data show CDR1 as KGHSY and CDR2 as FQNENV. Trimming removed 1 base from V and 5 bases from J, with 17 bases in between. The CDR3 region has the DNA TGTGCCAGCAGCCAATTATCCGGGTCCCCCGGGGAGACCCAGTACTTC. Protein product: CASSQLSGSPGETQYF.

J is TRBJ2-1 and V is TRBV6-6, with a tentative D call TRBD1 (6 bases). V was shortened by 4 bases and J by 1 base, with 14 bases between the two germline ends. The CDR3 totals 16 residues. Germline lookup yields CDR1 MNHNY and CDR2 SVGAGI (reference sequence). The CDR3, as DNA: TGTGCCAGCAGTTTACCCACAGGGACATCCTACAATGAGCAGTTCTTC. This sequence encodes CASSLPTGTSYNEQFF.

This clone turned up a few times. This chain uses TRBV25-1 with TRBJ1-1; the D gene is possibly TRBD1 (6 bases). V lost 4 bases and J 5 bases, leaving 17 bases between the germline ends. Germline CDR1 and CDR2: MGHDK and SYGVNS. This CDR3 region has 15 residues. The CDR3 reads CASSARIRGDTEAFF. As DNA, the CDR3 is TGTGCCAGCAGTGCCCGGATCAGGGGAGATACTGAAGCTTTCTTT.

The V call is TRBV5-6, the J call TRBJ1-1; the D gene is possibly TRBD1 (5 bases). Looked up from germline, CDR1 is SGHDT and CDR2 is YYEEEE. V was clipped by 3 bases and J by 11 bases, with 17 bases between them. There are 13 residues in the CDR3. The CDR3, as DNA: TGTGCCAGCAGCTGGGGGGAGAGTAAAGTGGCTTTCTTT. This translates into CASSWGESKVAFF.

The CDR3 here is CASSLAGQGAYGYTF. For the CDR3, the DNA is TGTGCCAGCAGCTTAGCGGGACAGGGGGCGTATGGCTACACCTTC. The rearrangement links TRBV7-2 to TRBJ1-2; 12 bases agree with TRBD1. The germline CDR1 and CDR2 sequences are SGHTA and FQGNSA. This CDR3 comprises 15 residues. After removal of 0 bases from V and 5 bases from J, the junction contained 1 base not matched to a gene.

This clone was observed a handful of times. This sequence joins TRBV7-9 and TRBJ2-1; tentatively, D is TRBD2 (6 bases). Germline CDR1 is SEHNR and CDR2 is FQNEAQ (reference sequence). Trimming cost V 1 base and J 1 base, with 14 bases left between them. There are 17 residues in the CDR3. Here the CDR3 reads CASSLDPGRGSYNEQFF. The CDR3 nucleotides are TGTGCCAGCAGCTTAGATCCGGGGCGGGGTTCCTACAATGAGCAGTTCTTC.

The gene calls are TRBV4-3 and TRBJ1-4; the D is unclear. The CDR3 has 14 residues. Trimming cost V 1 base and J 11 bases, with 14 bases left between them. Germline CDR1 reads LGHNA; CDR2 reads YSLEER. The CDR3 DNA is TGCGCCAGCAGCCAAGGGAGGGCGCTCGGGAAACTGTTTTTT. It encodes CASSQGRALGKLFF.

This chain joins TRBV9 and TRBJ2-1; maybe TRBD2 (5 bases). Trimming left V 0 bases short and J 7 bases short, with 20 bases between. The CDR3 is 17 amino acids. Germline values: CDR1 SGDLS, CDR2 YYNGEE. CDR3 sequence reads: CASSVDPPLGLENEQFF. The CDR3 DNA reads as TGTGCCAGCAGCGTAGACCCCCCCTTAGGACTGGAAAATGAGCAGTTCTTC. The full variable domain, rest sourced from reference TRBV9 and TRBJ2-1, is DSGVTQTPKHLITATGQRVTLRCSPRSGDLSVYWYQQSLDQGLQFLIQYYNGEERAKGNILERFSAQQFPDLHSELNLSSLELGDSALYFCASSVDPPLGLENEQFFGPGTRLTVL.

The chain recombines TRBV28 with TRBJ1-4, with TRBD1 matching over 7 bases. CDR3 size: 15 residues. V shed 3 bases, J shed 3 bases, and the junction held 4 bases outside the gene matches. In germline, CDR1 is MDHEN, CDR2 SYDVKM. In nucleotides, the CDR3 is TGTGCCAGCAGTTTGGCGCAGGGGGCTAATGAAAAACTGTTTTTT. Its protein product is CASSLAQGANEKLFF.

The chain carries TRBV5-1 and TRBJ1-4, with D unclear. Germline assignment: CDR1 SGHRS and CDR2 YFSETQ. The CDR3 runs 15 residues. Trimming removed 1 base from V and 0 bases from J, with 7 bases in between. The CDR3 here is CASSLWAATNEKLFF. The CDR3 nucleotides are TGCGCCAGCAGCTTGTGGGCAGCAACTAATGAAAAACTGTTTTTT.

The chain carries TRBV6-5 and TRBJ2-1; a possible D gene is TRBD2 (6 bases). This CDR3 is 12 amino acids long. V was trimmed by 6 bases and J by 15 bases, leaving 18 bases between them. Germline V lookup: CDR1 MNHEY, CDR2 SVGAGI. The CDR3 nucleotides are TGTGCCAGCAGCCCGATCGCGGGGAGGATGTTCTTC. Encoded protein: CASSPIAGRMFF.

CDR3 amino acids: CASRAREGAYEQYF. DNA for the CDR3: TGTGCCAGCAGGGCGCGGGAGGGAGCCTACGAGCAGTACTTC. The chain uses TRBV6-1 and TRBJ2-7; 9 bases align to TRBD2. Trimming removed 6 bases from V and 2 bases from J; junction bases left unmatched: 5. The CDR3 sequence is 14 residues long. Germline-derived CDR1 and CDR2 are MNHNS and SASEGT.

Concerning this clone itself: A junction end diverges from the germline sequence, so it may reflect a read error. The chain couples TRBV5-6 to TRBJ2-6; possible D gene TRBD1, 5 bases. Germline CDR1 reads SGHDT; CDR2 reads YYEEEE. The CDR3 totals 14 residues. The CDR3 DNA sequence: TGTGCCAGCAGCTTCGGGTCTGGGGCCAACGGCCTGACTTTC. Its protein product is CASSFGSGANGLTF.

The CDR3 coding sequence is TGTGCCAGCAGCGTTACAGAAACCTACGAGCAGTACTTC. This translates into CASSVTETYEQYF. This chain connects TRBV9 to TRBJ2-7; no definite D call. The CDR3 consists of 13 residues. Germline V gives CDR1 SGDLS, CDR2 YYNGEE. The V end was cut by 2 bases, the J end by 2 bases, with 8 bases between. Complete variable domain (other parts from reference TRBV9 and TRBJ2-7): DSGVTQTPKHLITATGQRVTLRCSPRSGDLSVYWYQQSLDQGLQFLIQYYNGEERAKGNILERFSAQQFPDLHSELNLSSLELGDSALYFCASSVTETYEQYFGPGTRLTVT.

This clone came up a few times. This chain connects TRBV7-8 to TRBJ2-2; no clear D gene. The V end was cut by 3 bases, the J end by 5 bases, with 7 bases between. The CDR3 has 13 amino acids. The germline CDR1 and CDR2 sequences are SGHVS and FQNEAQ. For the CDR3, the DNA is TGTGCCAGCAGCTTCATCGGTACCGGGGAGCTGTTTTTT. Amino acids: CASSFIGTGELFF.

This clone was counted between two and nine times. This rearrangement joins TRBV4-3 to TRBJ2-1; D is uncertain. The germline V gene encodes CDR1 LGHNA and CDR2 YSLEER. CDR3 length equals 12 residues. V was cut by 0 bases and J by 8 bases, with 5 bases left in between. The CDR3 sequence: CASSQDRYEQFF. The DNA for the CDR3 is TGCGCCAGCAGCCAAGATAGATATGAGCAGTTCTTC.

The chain recombines TRBV5-4 with TRBJ2-7; D is uncertain. Trimming took 4 bases from V and 2 from J, leaving 10 bases between them. CDR1 and CDR2 from the germline V gene are SGHNT and YYREEE (reference sequence). The CDR3 covers 13 residues. CDR3 protein: CASSKYRTYEQYF. The CDR3 nucleotides read TGTGCCAGCAGCAAGTATAGAACCTACGAGCAGTACTTC.

J is TRBJ2-3 and V is TRBV5-1; tentative D call: TRBD2 (6 bases). Per the germline V gene, CDR1 is SGHRS and CDR2 is YFSETQ. The CDR3 sequence is 16 residues long. The V gene lost 0 bases and the J gene lost 4 bases, with 15 bases spanning the gap. CDR3 in DNA: TGCGCCAGCAGCTTGGGAGGTCGCGGGGTCGCAGATACGCAGTATTTT. Translating gives CASSLGGRGVADTQYF.

CDR3 loop: CASSFGTRGNQPQHF. CDR3 in DNA: TGTGCCAGCAGTTTCGGGACAAGGGGCAATCAGCCCCAGCATTTT. This sequence joins TRBV28 and TRBJ1-5; a possible D gene is TRBD1 (6 bases). There are 15 residues in the CDR3. Germline V gene lookup returns CDR1 MDHEN and CDR2 SYDVKM. V was cut by 3 bases and J by 2 bases, with 11 bases left in between.

V is TRBV9 and J is TRBJ1-2; the D gene is possibly TRBD1 (6 bases). Germline assignment: CDR1 SGDLS and CDR2 YYNGEE. The CDR3 consists of 14 residues. V lost 3 bases and J 8 bases, leaving 17 bases between the germline ends. The CDR3 DNA is TGTGCCAGCAGCGCGAGGGGGGGGACACAGGGCTACACCTTC. It encodes CASSARGGTQGYTF.